In this sample, the clone carrying this T cell receptor beta chain turned up many times. This CDR3 spans 12 amino acids. V shed 1 base and J shed 7 bases, with 5 bases lying between them. The germline gives CDR1 SGHRS, CDR2 YFSETQ. This specimen comes from a study of T-cell memory formation after mild COVID-19. MiXCR, applied by TCRdb to the 5' RACE reads, yields one record per CDR3 protein. The repertoire holds 300,000 to 400,000 distinct CDR3 sequences, with 10% to 15% as singletons. The TCR was taken from a man in his late teens or twenties who had mild COVID-19 (a few samples of this study predate the infection). Cell type and time point are not known. The source material was PBMCs or a T cell subset sorted from them (not recorded which). V gene TRBV5-1 combines with J gene TRBJ1-4; a possible D gene is TRBD1 (5 bases). The CDR3 protein is CASSLTGEKLFF. The CDR3, as DNA: TGCGCCAGCAGCTTGACAGGTGAAAAACTGTTTTTT.